What follows are 18 T cell receptor beta chains derived from one specimen sequenced in a study of shared clonotypes between healthy human individuals. Measured with immunoSEQ multiplex PCR; TCRdb has only the in-frame clones, and not every one. The table lists roughly 410,000 clones, 95% to 97% of them singletons. Sample: memory CD8+ T cells sorted from blood. Subset denoted: CD45RO+ cells pooled with CCR7-negative TemRA cells. The receptors derive from a man aged 30 to 39 in good health.

This clone was observed a handful of times. The chain carries TRBV5-8 and TRBJ2-5; no clear D gene. This CDR3 contains 10 residues. V gave up 0 bases and J gave up 6 bases, with 0 bases separating them. The germline CDR1 and CDR2 sequences are SGHTS and YDEGEE. CDR3 DNA sequence: TGTGCCAGCAGCTTGGAGACCCAGTACTTC. This codes for CASSLETQYF.

The chain employs TRBV10-1 and TRBJ2-1; 7 bases map to TRBD1. The CDR3 is 15 residues long. The germline V gene has CDR1 WNHNN and CDR2 SYGVQD (reference sequence). Trimming cost V 2 bases and J 6 bases; bases outside gene matches: 7. This CDR3 is CASSEPRTGTNEQFF. The CDR3 nucleotides read TGCGCCAGCAGTGAGCCCCGGACAGGCACCAATGAGCAGTTCTTC.

Comment on this clone: Other DNA variants within this sample encode the same CDR3. The chain carries TRBV19 and TRBJ1-5; 8 bases match TRBD1. The germline CDR1 and CDR2 sequences are LNHDA and SQIVND (reference sequence). This CDR3 is built from 14 residues. Unmatched junction bases numbered 2, after V lost 5 bases and J lost 2 bases. The CDR3 sequence is CASSDRGGNQPQHF. The CDR3 bases are TGTGCCAGTAGTGACAGGGGAGGCAATCAGCCCCAGCATTTT.

This clone came up once. The genes are TRBV23-1 and TRBJ1-4; D uncertain. TRBV23-1 is an open reading frame whose function is uncertain. V lost 5 bases and J lost 6, with 13 bases in between. This CDR3 spans 14 amino acids. The CDR3 DNA reads as TGCGCCAGCAGTTCCAACCGGAGGGATGAAAAACTGTTTTTT. Residues: CASSSNRRDEKLFF.

The chain joins TRBV2 to TRBJ2-4; TRBD1 aligns across 10 bases. The CDR3 sequence is 16 residues long. Germline V gives CDR1 SNHLY, CDR2 FYNNEI. The V segment lost 6 bases and the J segment 9 bases; nucleotides outside the gene matches: 14. CDR3 nucleotide sequence: TGTGCCAGCAGAGAGAGTGGGACAGGGGTGAGGGTCATTCAGTACTTC. Protein product: CASRESGTGVRVIQYF.

The chain combines TRBV27 with TRBJ2-1; 8 bases match TRBD2. Germline-derived CDR1 and CDR2 are MNHEY and SMNVEV (reference sequence). The CDR3 runs to 16 residues. V was pared by 5 bases and J by 0 bases, with 6 bases of the junction left unmatched. This CDR3 reads CASSPFGTSSYNEQFF. The CDR3 nucleotides read TGTGCCAGCAGTCCCTTCGGGACTAGCTCCTACAATGAGCAGTTCTTC.

The CDR3 loop reads CASSLALAGGEAFF. CDR3 sequence (DNA): TGTGCCAGCAGCTTAGCGTTAGCAGGGGGTGAAGCTTTCTTT. The rearrangement joins TRBV7-9 to TRBJ1-1, with 7 bases that match TRBD1. Germline assignment: CDR1 SEHNR and CDR2 FQNEAQ (reference sequence). Trimming took 0 bases from V and 7 from J; bases not matched to a gene: 5. This CDR3 has 14 residues.

The V gene is TRBV5-1, the J gene TRBJ2-7; perhaps TRBD2 as D (6 bases). V dropped 4 bases and J dropped 3 bases, with 14 bases sitting between them. The germline V gene encodes CDR1 SGHRS and CDR2 YFSETQ. The length of the CDR3 is 14 residues. The CDR3 DNA follows: TGCGCCAGCAGCCCGCGGGATGCAGGCTACGAGCAGTACTTC. Translation gives CASSPRDAGYEQYF.

The genes are TRBV9 and TRBJ2-7, with TRBD2 matching 7 bases. Germline-derived CDR1 and CDR2 are SGDLS and YYNGEE. The ends lost 0 bases at V and 1 base at J; junction bases unmatched: 1. The CDR3 totals 14 residues. In nucleotides, the CDR3 is TGTGCCAGCAGCGTAGGGGAGGGTTCCTACGAGCAGTACTTC. It codes for CASSVGEGSYEQYF.

The chain combines TRBV30 with TRBJ2-5; tentative D call: TRBD1 (7 bases). Germline V gene data show CDR1 as GTSNPN and CDR2 as SVGIG (reference sequence). Trimming cost V 3 bases and J 2 bases, with 13 bases left between them. The CDR3 contains 14 residues. CDR3 sequence: CAWRGGQPQETQYF. The CDR3 region has the DNA TGTGCCTGGAGGGGGGGACAGCCGCAAGAGACCCAGTACTTC.

Points on this clone: This sample also contains other DNA sequences that code for the same CDR3. This chain joins TRBV10-3 and TRBJ1-5; TRBD1 matches at 7 bases. J was trimmed by 2 bases and V by 0 bases; bases with no gene match: 1. The CDR3 is made up of 15 amino acids. Germline CDR1 ENHRY, CDR2 SYGVKD. DNA of the CDR3: TGTGCCATCAGTGAGTCTGGACAGGGCAATCAGCCCCAGCATTTT. Translation gives CAISESGQGNQPQHF.

The chain couples TRBV7-2 to TRBJ2-1, with D possibly matching TRBD2 (5 bases). Germline loops: CDR1 SGHTA, CDR2 FQGNSA. V was cut by 1 base and J by 4 bases, with 11 bases left in between. The CDR3 contains 15 residues. CDR3 sequence (DNA): TGTGCCAGCAGCTTAGGAGGGCTTATATACAATGAGCAGTTCTTC. Its translation is CASSLGGLIYNEQFF.

The J gene is TRBJ2-5, the V gene TRBV5-4; 9 bases fit TRBD1. Germline assignment: CDR1 SGHNT and CDR2 YYREEE (reference sequence). Trimming took 5 bases from V and 4 from J; bases not matched to a gene: 6. The CDR3 is 14 amino acids. CDR3 bases: TGTGCCAGCAGTAAAACAGGGGGCTCAGAGACCCAGTACTTC. It yields the protein CASSKTGGSETQYF.

This chain connects TRBV19 to TRBJ2-1; 9 positions agree with TRBD2. Per the germline V gene, CDR1 is LNHDA and CDR2 is SQIVND (reference sequence). This CDR3 comprises 17 residues. The V segment lost 3 bases and the J segment 3 bases; nucleotides outside the gene matches: 9. Here the CDR3 reads CASSIGGREGRYNEQFF. The CDR3 region has the DNA TGTGCCAGTAGTATTGGGGGGCGGGAGGGCCGCTACAATGAGCAGTTCTTC.

The rearrangement links TRBV2 to TRBJ1-5, with no clear D. Trimming removed 3 bases at V and 4 bases at J, with 13 bases between. The CDR3 is 15 amino acids. The germline V gene encodes CDR1 SNHLY and CDR2 FYNNEI. In DNA, the CDR3 is TGTGCCAGCAGTGATAGCAGTTCTAGGAATCAGCCCCAGCATTTT. Protein product: CASSDSSSRNQPQHF.

The chain employs TRBV5-1 and TRBJ2-1, with 10 bases that match TRBD2. The CDR3 has 16 amino acids. The ends lost 2 bases at V and 4 bases at J; junction bases unmatched: 6. The germline gives CDR1 SGHRS, CDR2 YFSETQ. The CDR3: CASSLLGLADYNEQFF. CDR3 nucleotides: TGCGCCAGCAGCTTACTTGGACTAGCGGATTACAATGAGCAGTTCTTC.

The CDR3 bases are TGTGCCAGCAGTGTCCGGCAGGGGTTCGACGAGCAGTACTTC. Translated: CASSVRQGFDEQYF. This chain links TRBV6-1 with TRBJ2-7, with D tentatively TRBD1 (6 bases). The ends were cut back, 4 bases at V and 5 bases at J, with 15 bases in the middle. Germline V CDR1 and CDR2: MNHNS, SASEGT. CDR3 size: 14 residues.

The V call is TRBV7-6, the J call TRBJ1-5, with D unclear. V shed 5 bases and J shed 6 bases, with 14 bases lying between them. In germline, CDR1 is SGHVS, CDR2 FNYEAQ. The CDR3 is 14 residues long. This CDR3 reads CASSLFLGSQPQHF. CDR3 bases: TGTGCCAGCAGCCTGTTTTTGGGGAGTCAGCCCCAGCATTTT. Supplemented by reference TRBV7-6 and TRBJ1-5, the full variable domain reads GAGVSQSPRYKVTKRGQDVALRCDPISGHVSLYWYRQALGQGPEFLTYFNYEAQQDKSGLPNDRFSAERPEGSISTLTIQRTEQRDSAMYRCASSLFLGSQPQHFGDGTRLSIL.